The 3 T cell receptor beta chains reported below all come from one sample, sequenced in a study of shared clonotypes between healthy human individuals. Profiled with immunoSEQ multiplex PCR; TCRdb holds only in-frame clones, not every one. The table lists roughly 2,500,000 clones, roughly 93% of them singletons, with approximately 0.37% in the top ten. Material for sequencing was naive CD4+ T cells from PBMCs. Subset meaning: CD45RA+ positively selected. All receptors come from a man younger than 35 in good health. Some clones in this sample may be carry-over from other donors' samples.

V usage is TRBV6-1 and J usage is TRBJ2-7; D possibly matches TRBD1 or TRBD2 (5 bases each). Looked up from germline, CDR1 is MNHNS and CDR2 is SASEGT. Trimming took off 7 bases at V and 3 bases at J, with 16 bases between the two ends. There are 14 residues in the CDR3. CDR3 sequence reads: CASTRTGTFYEQYF. The CDR3 region has the DNA TGTGCCAGCACCCGGACCGGGACGTTCTACGAGCAGTACTTC.

The V call is TRBV7-9, the J call TRBJ2-7; D remains unclear. CDR1 and CDR2 from the germline V gene are SEHNR and FQNEAQ (reference sequence). V was trimmed by 5 bases and J by 4 bases, leaving 15 bases between them. The CDR3 contains 14 residues. CDR3 in DNA: TGTGCCAGCAGCCCAATTACCGGGCGATACGAGCAGTACTTC. Translation: CASSPITGRYEQYF.

The V call is TRBV7-8, the J call TRBJ1-2; no clear D gene. The CDR3 totals 13 residues. Between the trimmed V and J ends, which lost 2 bases and 5 bases, there was a span of 9 bases. Germline V gene data show CDR1 as SGHVS and CDR2 as FQNEAQ. The CDR3 DNA is TGTGCCAGCAGCTTAACTGACTTGTATGGCTACACCTTC. Translating it yields CASSLTDLYGYTF.